Shown below are 29 T cell receptor beta chains from a single sample sequenced in a study of shared clonotypes between healthy human individuals (dated by TCRdb to 2020 to 2021). Library method: the immunoSEQ multiplex PCR assay. TCRdb mirrors the immuneACCESS table, restricted to in-frame sequences. Some clones are absent from its copies; in checked studies, under half trace to an unresolved V gene, and the reason for the others is unknown. This sample comprises about 2.4 million clones, more than 90% of them detected only once. The top ten hold around 0.15% of the sample. The specimen sequenced was naive CD4+ T cells sorted from blood. This specimen's cell subset or site label, per the study, means: CD45RA+ positively selected. Receptors were obtained from a man aged 18 to 30 in good health.

This rearrangement joins TRBV7-6 to TRBJ1-4; D ambiguous. The CDR3 loop spans 14 amino acids. V was cut by 5 bases and J by 5 bases, with 12 bases left in between. Germline CDR1 is SGHVS and CDR2 is FNYEAQ. CDR3 DNA sequence: TGTGCCAGCAGCATTTGGGAGGGAAATGAAAAACTGTTTTTT. Translation: CASSIWEGNEKLFF.

The chain links TRBV11-2 to TRBJ2-3; D gene unclear. V shed 6 bases and J shed 4 bases, with 14 bases lying between them. Germline V gene data show CDR1 as SGHAT and CDR2 as FQNNGV. CDR3 length: 14 amino acids. CDR3 in DNA: TGTGCCAGCAGGGAACGATCCACATCAGATACGCAGTATTTT. Its protein product is CASRERSTSDTQYF.

The chain has TRBV7-9 and TRBJ2-7, with D maybe TRBD2 (5 bases). V lost 1 base to trimming and J lost 8 bases, with 9 bases between them. The CDR3 consists of 12 residues. The germline V gene has CDR1 SEHNR and CDR2 FQNEAQ (reference sequence). In DNA form, the CDR3 reads TGTGCCAGCAGCTTAGTTAACGGGAAGCAGTACTTC. It translates to CASSLVNGKQYF.

This rearrangement joins TRBV27 to TRBJ1-2, with a possible D match to TRBD1 (6 bases). Per the germline V gene, CDR1 is MNHEY and CDR2 is SMNVEV (reference sequence). The length of the CDR3 is 15 residues. V was cut by 5 bases and J by 4 bases, with 17 bases left in between. CDR3 sequence: CASSLRGGLGYGYTF. DNA for the CDR3: TGTGCCAGCAGTCTAAGGGGGGGGCTCGGCTATGGCTACACCTTC.

The J gene is TRBJ2-2, the V gene TRBV2; possibly TRBD2 for D (6 bases). Trimming took off 6 bases at V and 4 bases at J, with 15 bases between the two ends. Germline V gene sequence: CDR1 SNHLY, CDR2 FYNNEI. The CDR3 length is 15 residues. CDR3 DNA: TGTGCCAGCAGGGGGTTTCGGGGAGGCACCGGGGAGCTGTTTTTT. This gives the protein CASRGFRGGTGELFF.

The chain recombines TRBV6-1 with TRBJ1-5, with D unresolved. The CDR3 covers 13 residues. The germline V gene encodes CDR1 MNHNS and CDR2 SASEGT. V lost 6 bases, J lost 7 bases, and 13 bases lay in between. The DNA of the CDR3 is TGTGCCAGCAGCGCAGTGGATGGACAGCCCCAGCATTTT. It encodes CASSAVDGQPQHF.

This chain joins TRBV5-4 and TRBJ2-3; 13 positions match TRBD2. CDR3 length: 17 amino acids. V trimming: 3 bases; J trimming: 5 bases; junction bases outside the gene matches: 9. Germline V gene lookup returns CDR1 SGHNT and CDR2 YYREEE (reference sequence). CDR3: CASSSGLAGVRGDTQYF. CDR3 in DNA: TGTGCCAGCAGCTCCGGACTAGCGGGGGTGAGGGGAGATACGCAGTATTTT.

The V and J genes are TRBV10-3 and TRBJ1-1, with 11 bases lining up with TRBD1. Germline V lookup: CDR1 ENHRY, CDR2 SYGVKD. The junction had 6 bases not matched to a gene; V was cut back by 4 bases and J by 5 bases. The CDR3 contains 15 residues. Written as DNA, the CDR3 is TGTGCCATCAGTGGTCGGGGACAGGGGGAAACTGAAGCTTTCTTT. It is translated as CAISGRGQGETEAFF.

V usage is TRBV7-9 and J usage is TRBJ2-7; 9 bases map to TRBD1. This CDR3 is 14 amino acids long. CDR1 SEHNR and CDR2 FQNEAQ come from the germline V gene (reference sequence). The V gene end was trimmed by 7 bases and the J gene end by 5 bases; junction bases not matched to a gene: 9. CDR3 sequence: CASTPGTGTHEQYF. Written as DNA, the CDR3 is TGTGCCAGCACCCCCGGGACAGGGACCCACGAGCAGTACTTC. Looking up the rest from reference TRBV7-9 and TRBJ2-7 gives the full variable domain: DTGVSQNPRHKITKRGQNVTFRCDPISEHNRLYWYRQTLGQGPEFLTYFQNEAQLEKSRLLSDRFSAERPKGSFSTLEIQRTEQGDSAMYLCASTPGTGTHEQYFGPGTRLTVT.

The chain uses TRBV13 and TRBJ2-3; tentatively, D is TRBD2 (5 bases). With 1 base removed from V and 3 bases from J, the gap between germline ends came to 14 bases. Per the germline V gene, CDR1 is PRHDT and CDR2 is FYEKMQ (reference sequence). The CDR3 is made up of 16 amino acids. The CDR3 nucleotides are TGTGCCAGCAGCTTAGCCTGGGGTAGCGAGACAGATACGCAGTATTTT. Translating gives CASSLAWGSETDTQYF.

The genes are TRBV11-3 and TRBJ2-2; D might be TRBD2 (5 bases). The V gene's germline CDR1 is SGHNT and CDR2 YENEEA. The V end was cut by 8 bases, the J end by 7 bases, with 8 bases between. The CDR3 is made up of 11 amino acids. The CDR3 DNA reads TGTGCCAGCGCACGGGGCGGGGAGCTGTTTTTT. Translation gives CASARGGELFF.

The genes are TRBV5-5 and TRBJ2-7; possibly TRBD1 for D (5 bases). The V end was cut by 1 base, the J end by 1 base, with 12 bases between. The CDR3 consists of 15 residues. The germline CDR1 and CDR2 sequences are SGHKS and YYEKEE (reference sequence). CDR3 sequence reads: CASSLTGYTSYEQYF. The CDR3, as DNA: TGTGCCAGCAGCTTGACAGGTTATACGTCCTACGAGCAGTACTTC.

V and J are TRBV18 and TRBJ2-7; TRBD1 might be the D (7 bases). The CDR3 extends over 15 amino acids. The germline V gene encodes CDR1 KGHSH and CDR2 LQKENI. The V end lost 3 bases, the J end lost 5 bases, and 17 bases lay between the germline ends. In DNA, the CDR3 is TGTGCCAGCTCACCTGGGACAGCGGAGGGGCACGAGCAGTACTTC. This gives the protein CASSPGTAEGHEQYF.

The chain is built from TRBV7-9 and TRBJ1-6; D call uncertain. The CDR3 loop spans 14 amino acids. The V end lost 0 bases, the J end lost 6 bases, and 6 bases lay between the germline ends. CDR1 is SEHNR and CDR2 is FQNEAQ in the germline V gene (reference sequence). The CDR3 loop reads CASSLAMGNSPLHF. CDR3 in DNA: TGTGCCAGCAGCTTAGCCATGGGTAATTCACCCCTCCACTTT.

This clone was recorded a few times. This chain joins TRBV7-9 and TRBJ1-4; D gene unclear. The germline V gene has CDR1 SEHNR and CDR2 FQNEAQ (reference sequence). The germline V and J ends were trimmed by 1 base and 8 bases, with 8 bases remaining between them. This CDR3 is 13 amino acids long. CDR3 region: CASSLGLEEKLFF. CDR3 sequence (DNA): TGTGCCAGCAGCTTAGGCCTTGAAGAAAAACTGTTTTTT.

The chain joins TRBV27 to TRBJ1-6; D unresolved. Looked up from germline, CDR1 is MNHEY and CDR2 is SMNVEV (reference sequence). V lost 3 bases, J lost 2 bases, and 5 bases lay in between. The CDR3 length is 14 residues. The CDR3 region has the DNA TGTGCCAGCAGTTTGGGTGCCTATAATTCACCCCTCCACTTT. Translated, it gives CASSLGAYNSPLHF.

The chain joins TRBV30 to TRBJ2-7, with D perhaps TRBD1 (6 bases). V lost 2 bases and J 5 bases, leaving 13 bases between the germline ends. The V gene's germline CDR1 is GTSNPN and CDR2 SVGIG (reference sequence). The CDR3 is made up of 13 amino acids. The CDR3 region has the DNA TGTGCCTGGAGTCATACACAGGGACACGAGCAGTACTTC. Translating it yields CAWSHTQGHEQYF.

Remarks on this clone: At the DNA level, this CDR3 is encoded by other sequences in the same sample as well. The chain is built from TRBV5-1 and TRBJ2-1; 10 bases align to TRBD1. The V gene's germline CDR1 is SGHRS and CDR2 YFSETQ. The CDR3 has 15 residues. The V segment lost 0 bases and the J segment 5 bases; nucleotides outside the gene matches: 2. The CDR3 DNA reads as TGCGCCAGCAGCTTGGAGGGACAGGGGAACAATGAGCAGTTCTTC. Protein: CASSLEGQGNNEQFF.

This chain connects TRBV4-1 to TRBJ1-2, with 11 nucleotides matching TRBD1. The CDR3 is 14 residues long. The V and J ends lost 2 bases and 8 bases, in that order; junction bases with no gene match: 4. Per germline, CDR1 MGHRA and CDR2 YSYEKL. The CDR3 loop is CASSQPRTGGGYTF. As DNA, the CDR3 is TGCGCCAGCAGCCAACCTAGGACAGGGGGCGGCTACACCTTC.

CDR3 sequence (DNA): TGTGCCAGCAGAACCGACCGGGGCAATCAGCCCCAGCATTTT. Protein product: CASRTDRGNQPQHF. The chain combines TRBV6-1 with TRBJ1-5; D gene unclear. V lost 6 bases, J lost 2 bases, and 11 bases lay in between. The CDR3 is 14 residues long. Per germline, CDR1 MNHNS and CDR2 SASEGT.

The rearrangement links TRBV5-4 to TRBJ2-5; 12 nucleotides match TRBD2. Germline CDR1 is SGHNT and CDR2 is YYREEE (reference sequence). This CDR3 is 16 amino acids long. Trimming at V came to 4 bases and at J to 4 bases, leaving 8 bases not matched to a gene. CDR3 residues: CASSTRTSGARETQYF. In DNA form, the CDR3 reads TGTGCCAGCAGCACCCGGACTAGCGGGGCTCGAGAGACCCAGTACTTC.

This chain links TRBV27 with TRBJ2-2, with TRBD2 as a possible D gene (6 bases). CDR1 is MNHEY, CDR2 SMNVEV, per germline (reference sequence). Deletions cut 8 bases from V and 5 bases from J, with 18 bases between. The CDR3 length is 15 residues. For the CDR3, the DNA is TGTGCCAGCCGTGGGGCGGGGCCGAGGACCGGGGAGCTGTTTTTT. Amino acid sequence: CASRGAGPRTGELFF.

V and J are TRBV5-1 and TRBJ2-5; D is possibly TRBD2 (5 bases). Trimming removed 1 base from V and 5 bases from J, with 12 bases in between. Germline V gene sequence: CDR1 SGHRS, CDR2 YFSETQ. The CDR3 spans 14 residues. CDR3 nucleotide sequence: TGCGCCAGCAGCTTGTACAACCCGGGGGAGACCCAGTACTTC. Protein sequence: CASSLYNPGETQYF. Complete variable domain (other parts from reference TRBV5-1 and TRBJ2-5): KAGVTQTPRYLIKTRGQQVTLSCSPISGHRSVSWYQQTPGQGLQFLFEYFSETQRNKGNFPGRFSGRQFSNSRSEMNVSTLELGDSALYLCASSLYNPGETQYFGPGTRLLVL.

V is TRBV7-2 and J is TRBJ1-5; D is ambiguous. The CDR3 totals 15 residues. CDR1 is SGHTA and CDR2 is FQGNSA in the germline V gene. V shed 5 bases and J shed 0 bases, with 11 bases lying between them. Written as DNA, the CDR3 is TGTGCCAGCAGCCTCCTACTTTTTAGCAATCAGCCCCAGCATTTT. Translated, it gives CASSLLLFSNQPQHF.

A word on this clone: A read error may be the cause here, since a much bigger clone is one base away. At the DNA level, this CDR3 is encoded by other sequences in the same sample as well. This chain links TRBV18 with TRBJ2-3; the D is unclear. Per the germline V gene, CDR1 is KGHSH and CDR2 is LQKENI. The CDR3 covers 13 residues. Trimming stripped 3 bases from V and 0 bases from J, with 4 bases between. This CDR3 reads CASSPPSTDTQYF. In DNA, the CDR3 is TGTGCCAGCTCACCCCCGAGCACAGATACGCAGTATTTT.

The gene calls are TRBV7-9 and TRBJ2-3; 7 positions agree with TRBD1. This CDR3 comprises 15 residues. Looked up from germline, CDR1 is SEHNR and CDR2 is FQNEAQ (reference sequence). V was pared by 8 bases and J by 2 bases, with 10 bases of the junction left unmatched. CDR3 nucleotide sequence: TGTGCCAGCGGGATACGACAGGGAATCACAGATACGCAGTATTTT. Translating gives CASGIRQGITDTQYF.

The chain carries TRBV6-1 and TRBJ2-3; TRBD2 aligns across 11 bases. The CDR3 contains 17 residues. CDR1 is MNHNS, CDR2 SASEGT, per germline. Losses at the gene ends were 4 bases for V and 2 bases for J; bases not matched to a gene: 8. DNA of the CDR3: TGTGCCAGCAGTGCTATACTAGCGGGGGAACCCACAGATACGCAGTATTTT. As protein: CASSAILAGEPTDTQYF.

The V call is TRBV7-2, the J call TRBJ1-4; 9 bases are a match to TRBD1. The germline V gene encodes CDR1 SGHTA and CDR2 FQGNSA. V shed 1 base, J shed 5 bases, and the junction held 2 bases outside the gene matches. The CDR3 has 15 amino acids. The CDR3 region has the DNA TGTGCCAGCAGCTTAGTCGGGACAGGGAATGAAAAACTGTTTTTT. Translation: CASSLVGTGNEKLFF.

The chain combines TRBV7-2 with TRBJ1-1, with D unresolved. The ends were cut back, 5 bases at V and 4 bases at J, with 11 bases in the middle. CDR1 and CDR2 (germline): SGHTA, FQGNSA. This CDR3 is built from 13 residues. The CDR3 region has the DNA TGTGCCAGCAGCCTTGGACGGGCCACTGAAGCTTTCTTT. Translated, it gives CASSLGRATEAFF.